Each of the 5 T cell receptor beta chains below was sequenced from the same sample in a study of CD8+CD57+ T cells in acquired aplastic anemia. The TCR beta profiling, which covered VDJ combination and CDR3 sequence, was carried out using genomic DNA as the template. TCRdb ran MiXCR on the reads and lists one entry per CDR3 protein. The sample carries 150,000 or so distinct CDR3 sequences, 52% recorded once. The authors sequenced patients whose flow cytometry had shown CD8+CD57+ cell expansion. The source material was sorted CD4+, CD8+, or CD8+CD57+ T cells (not recorded which) from PBMCs. The receptors here all came from a human donor with aplastic anemia.

In its sample, this clonotype was seen many times. This chain connects TRBV6-5 to TRBJ2-5; the D is unclear. There are 15 residues in the CDR3. Between the trimmed V and J ends, which lost 2 bases and 2 bases, there was a span of 12 bases. The germline V gene has CDR1 MNHEY and CDR2 SVGAGI. The CDR3 loop is CASSYTETPQETQYF. Here the CDR3 DNA reads TGTGCCAGCAGTTACACTGAAACGCCACAAGAGACCCAGTACTTC.

Ten or more counts support this clonotype. V gene TRBV11-2 combines with J gene TRBJ2-2; D not resolved. In germline, CDR1 is SGHAT, CDR2 FQNNGV. CDR3 length: 13 residues. V was shortened by 3 bases and J by 4 bases, with 6 bases between the two germline ends. The chain's CDR3 is CASSLTVTGELFF. As DNA, the CDR3 is TGTGCCAGCAGCTTGACGGTCACCGGGGAGCTGTTTTTT.

The chain combines TRBV20-1 with TRBJ2-7, with D perhaps matching TRBD1 (6 bases). Germline CDR1 and CDR2: DFQATT and SNEGSKA (reference sequence). V shed 6 bases and J shed 3 bases, with 15 bases lying between them. CDR3 length equals 13 residues. The chain's CDR3 is CSAKGRGDYEQYV. The DNA of the CDR3 is TGCAGTGCCAAGGGCAGGGGTGACTACGAGCAGTACGTC.

This clonotype was detected many times. V gene TRBV15 combines with J gene TRBJ1-5, with no clear D. V shed 0 bases and J shed 0 bases, with 12 bases lying between them. CDR1 is LNHNV, CDR2 YYDKDF, per germline (reference sequence). The CDR3 totals 17 residues. The CDR3 protein is CATSRDTEGHSNQPQHF. DNA of the CDR3: TGTGCCACCAGCAGAGATACAGAAGGTCATAGCAATCAGCCCCAGCATTTT.

This chain links TRBV6-4 with TRBJ2-2; 8 nucleotides agree with TRBD2. The CDR3 sequence is 14 residues long. V was clipped by 5 bases and J by 6 bases; unmatched bases: 5. Germline CDR1 and CDR2: MRHNA and SNTAGT. This chain's CDR3 is CASSRTSPPGELFF. CDR3 bases: TGTGCCAGCAGTCGGACTAGCCCCCCCGGGGAGCTGTTTTTT.